The rows below give T cell receptor beta chains drawn from one sample of a study of OX40 agonist ivuxolimab in advanced cancers. Method: immunoSEQ multiplex PCR; TCRdb's copy keeps in-frame clones and lacks some. The table lists some 60,000 clones, roughly nine tenths of them singletons, with 11% to 15% in the top ten. The specimen comprised CD4+ or CD8+ T cells sorted from blood, sampled in a trial of the OX40 agonist ivuxolimab. The receptors were gathered from an adult with an advanced solid tumor such as melanoma, head and neck, liver or kidney cancer. CDR3s include the opening cysteine and the closing phenylalanine or tryptophan. The D gene is left open where the match is weak. The size of a clone is reported for some rows only, either as once, few or many, or as a class for expanded clones.

size: few
V: TRBV19
J: TRBJ1-1
D: .
DNA: TGTGCCAGTAGTATGCGTGAGAACACTGAAGCTTTCTTT
CDR3: CASSMRENTEAFF

size: .
V: TRBV19
J: TRBJ2-7
D: .
DNA: TGTGCCAGTAGTACAAAACGACCCCTGGAGGATAGGGAGCAGTACTTC
CDR3: CASSTKRPLEDREQYF

size: .
V: TRBV5-6
J: TRBJ2-5
D: .
DNA: TGTGCCAGCAGCATAATTCAGGGTGGAGAGACCCAGTACTTC
CDR3: CASSIIQGGETQYF

size: few
V: TRBV5-1
J: TRBJ2-3
D: TRBD1
DNA: TGCGCCAGCAGCTTGTGGACAGGTTCTGTGGATACGCAGTATTTT
CDR3: CASSLWTGSVDTQYF

size: .
V: TRBV5-1
J: TRBJ2-1
D: TRBD2
DNA: TGCGCCAGCAGCTTGGGCCTAGCGGGAGGCGAGCAGTTCTTC
CDR3: CASSLGLAGGEQFF

size: .
V: TRBV5-8
J: TRBJ2-5
D: .
DNA: TGTGCCAGCAGCTTGGGGTTGCGCGAGACCCAGTACTTC
CDR3: CASSLGLRETQYF

size: .
V: TRBV18
J: TRBJ1-4
D: .
DNA: TGTGCCAGCTCACCAAGACACCCTTCGGGACGCCCGGCGAATGAAAAACTGTTTTTT
CDR3: CASSPRHPSGRPANEKLFF

size: once
V: TRBV2
J: TRBJ2-6
D: TRBD1
DNA: TGTGCCAGCGGGGGGACAGGGGGCCCCTCTGGGGCCAACGTCCTGACTTTC
CDR3: CASGGTGGPSGANVLTF

size: .
V: TRBV6-1
J: TRBJ2-2
D: TRBD2
DNA: TGTGCCAGCAGTAAAGGGTCTAGCGGGAGGGCGAAACACGGGGAGCTGTTTTTT
CDR3: CASSKGSSGRAKHGELFF

size: .
V: TRBV28
J: TRBJ2-6
D: TRBD1
DNA: TGTGCCAGCATCCCAAGGCAGGGGGCCCCCTCTGGGGCCAACGTCCTGACTTTC
CDR3: CASIPRQGAPSGANVLTF

size: once
V: TRBV28
J: TRBJ2-5
D: .
DNA: TGTGCCACCCTCTCCGGGGGTTTGAAGACCCAGTACTTC
CDR3: CATLSGGLKTQYF

size: .
V: TRBV29-1
J: TRBJ2-6
D: .
DNA: TGCAGCGTTGTATTCGTGGCCGGGGCCAACGTCCTGACTTTC
CDR3: CSVVFVAGANVLTF

size: .
V: TRBV6-5
J: TRBJ2-1
D: TRBD2
DNA: TGTGCCAGCACTGCACTAGCGGGAGGGAATGAGCAGTTCTTC
CDR3: CASTALAGGNEQFF

size: .
V: TRBV7-2
J: TRBJ2-5
D: TRBD1
DNA: TGTGCCAGCAGCTTAGGACAGGGGCAGACCCAGTACTTC
CDR3: CASSLGQGQTQYF

size: few
V: TRBV28
J: TRBJ2-3
D: TRBD2
DNA: TGTGCCAGCAGTTTAGCGGGAGTTACAGATACGCAGTATTTT
CDR3: CASSLAGVTDTQYF

size: .
V: TRBV19
J: TRBJ2-7
D: .
DNA: TGTGCCAGTAGCCAGCGGAGCACCTACGAGCAGTACTTC
CDR3: CASSQRSTYEQYF

size: .
V: TRBV27
J: TRBJ2-7
D: .
DNA: TGTGCCAGCAGTTTTCGTAGGACCGAAACCTACGAGCAGTACTTC
CDR3: CASSFRRTETYEQYF

size: .
V: TRBV10-3
J: TRBJ2-3
D: .
DNA: TGTGCCATCAGTTCCTCGCCAGATACGCAGTATTTT
CDR3: CAISSSPDTQYF

size: .
V: TRBV11-2
J: TRBJ2-7
D: .
DNA: TGTGCCAGCAGCTCCGGGAGACTAGGGGTTGGCTCCTACGAGCAGTACTTC
CDR3: CASSSGRLGVGSYEQYF

size: .
V: TRBV9
J: TRBJ2-7
D: .
DNA: TGTGCCAGCAGCGTAGGAGTAGTCAGGGGGGTTTACGAGCAGTACTTC
CDR3: CASSVGVVRGVYEQYF

size: .
V: TRBV5-8
J: TRBJ1-1
D: .
DNA: TGTGCCAGCAGGTCCCGGGACCTAAAGAACACTGAAGCTTTCTTT
CDR3: CASRSRDLKNTEAFF

size: .
V: TRBV15
J: TRBJ2-7
D: .
DNA: TGTGCCACCAGCAGAGCCCGCAACGAGCAGTACTTC
CDR3: CATSRARNEQYF

size: .
V: TRBV28
J: TRBJ1-1
D: .
DNA: TGTGCCAGCATCCCCCCGGGACACCTTACAGAAGCTTTCTTT
CDR3: CASIPPGHLTEAFF

size: .
V: TRBV4-1
J: TRBJ1-5
D: TRBD1
DNA: TGCGCCAGCAGCCAACCAGGGGGGGGCAATCAGCCCCAGCATTTT
CDR3: CASSQPGGGNQPQHF

size: .
V: TRBV2
J: TRBJ2-2
D: TRBD2
DNA: TGTGCCAGCAGGCGCCTCACTAGCGGGAGGGCCACCGGGGAGCTGTTTTTT
CDR3: CASRRLTSGRATGELFF

size: .
V: TRBV2
J: TRBJ1-5
D: .
DNA: TGTGCCAGCAGCCGGGGGGAAAGCAATCAGCCCCAGCATTTT
CDR3: CASSRGESNQPQHF

size: .
V: TRBV7-2
J: TRBJ2-3
D: .
DNA: TGTGCCAGCAGCTTCGACAGGCCGACTAGCACAGATACGCAGTATTTT
CDR3: CASSFDRPTSTDTQYF

size: .
V: TRBV28
J: TRBJ2-1
D: TRBD2
DNA: TGTGCCAGCAGTTTGGGACTAGCGGGAGGGCCCAATGAGCAGTTCTTC
CDR3: CASSLGLAGGPNEQFF

size: .
V: TRBV7-2
J: TRBJ2-1
D: TRBD2
DNA: TGTGCCAGCAGCTTGTTTACTAGCGGGAGGAATGAGCAGTTCTTC
CDR3: CASSLFTSGRNEQFF

size: .
V: TRBV4-3
J: TRBJ1-2
D: .
DNA: TGCGCCAGCAGCCAAGAGAACAGAAACTATGGCTACACCTTC
CDR3: CASSQENRNYGYTF

size: .
V: TRBV5-4
J: TRBJ2-7
D: .
DNA: TGTGCCAGCAGCTTGGCCTCGGGGGGCGCGGGTATCCACGAGCAGTACTTC
CDR3: CASSLASGGAGIHEQYF

size: .
V: TRBV7-3
J: TRBJ2-2
D: TRBD2
DNA: TGTGCCAGCAGCCCGGGGGGACTAGCGGACACCGGGGAGCTGTTTTTT
CDR3: CASSPGGLADTGELFF

size: .
V: TRBV7-2
J: TRBJ2-1
D: TRBD2
DNA: TGTGCCAGCAGCTTAGAAGAACTAGCGGGAGTCAGGGGTGAGCAGTTCTTC
CDR3: CASSLEELAGVRGEQFF

size: once
V: TRBV18
J: TRBJ1-2
D: TRBD1
DNA: TGTGCCAGCTCACCCGACAGGGGTTATGGCTACACCTTC
CDR3: CASSPDRGYGYTF

size: few
V: TRBV29-1
J: TRBJ1-2
D: .
DNA: TGCAGCGTTGTCCGCACCCATGGCTACACCTTC
CDR3: CSVVRTHGYTF

size: once
V: TRBV19
J: TRBJ2-1
D: TRBD2
DNA: TGTGCCAGTAGTATTGATACTAGCGGGAGTAATGAGCAGTTCTTC
CDR3: CASSIDTSGSNEQFF

size: .
V: TRBV6-6
J: TRBJ2-7
D: .
DNA: TGTGCCAGCAGCCCCGGGACCCTGGACTACGAGCAGTACTTC
CDR3: CASSPGTLDYEQYF

size: .
V: TRBV4-2
J: TRBJ2-2
D: TRBD2
DNA: TGTGCCAGCAGCCAAGGGGGGAGAGGGGAGCGGGAGGACGGGGAGCTGTTTTTT
CDR3: CASSQGGRGEREDGELFF

size: .
V: TRBV7-6
J: TRBJ2-7
D: TRBD2
DNA: TGTGCCAGCAGCTTTAGCGGGAGCTCCTACGAGCAGTACTTC
CDR3: CASSFSGSSYEQYF

size: .
V: TRBV6-6
J: TRBJ1-5
D: TRBD1
DNA: TGTGCCAGCAGTACGTCCGACAGGGGCTTAGGCAGGCATTTT
CDR3: CASSTSDRGLGRHF

size: .
V: TRBV18
J: TRBJ1-1
D: .
DNA: TGTGCCAGCTCCCAGGTTGGGGAGACTGAAGCTTTCTTT
CDR3: CASSQVGETEAFF

size: .
V: TRBV7-9
J: TRBJ1-1
D: .
DNA: TGTGCCAGCAGCTTAAACTATGGACCGGGAGGGTCTGAAGCTTTCTTT
CDR3: CASSLNYGPGGSEAFF

size: few
V: TRBV4-2
J: TRBJ1-1
D: TRBD1
DNA: TGTGCCAGCAGCCTAGGGACAGGGGTGAACACTGAAGCTTTCTTT
CDR3: CASSLGTGVNTEAFF

size: once
V: TRBV18
J: TRBJ2-7
D: TRBD2
DNA: TGTGCCAGCTCACAGGGGCGGGGGGCTTCCAACGAGCAGTACTTC
CDR3: CASSQGRGASNEQYF

size: .
V: TRBV28
J: TRBJ1-4
D: .
DNA: TGTGCCAGCAGTTCGCTAAGTCAGCAACCACGGGAAAAACTGTTTTTT
CDR3: CASSSLSQQPREKLFF

size: .
V: TRBV4-1
J: TRBJ2-6
D: .
DNA: TGCGCCAGCAGCCCTGGGTCCAGGCCGCCGGCCAACGTCCTGACTTTC
CDR3: CASSPGSRPPANVLTF

size: .
V: TRBV7-2
J: TRBJ2-1
D: .
DNA: TGTGCCAGCAGCTTAGAGGGAGCCTCGCCGGGGTTCTTC
CDR3: CASSLEGASPGFF

size: .
V: TRBV27
J: TRBJ2-7
D: TRBD1
DNA: TGTGCCAGCAGTTTCTCGCCGGGACAGGTAAACTACGAGCAGTACTTC
CDR3: CASSFSPGQVNYEQYF

size: .
V: TRBV19
J: TRBJ2-1
D: .
DNA: TGTGCCAGTACTATAGGAGGCTCGGGTGAGCAGTTCTTC
CDR3: CASTIGGSGEQFF

size: .
V: TRBV9
J: TRBJ2-1
D: .
DNA: TGTGCCAGCAGCTCCGGACTCTACAATGAGCAGTTCTTC
CDR3: CASSSGLYNEQFF

size: .
V: TRBV5-1
J: TRBJ2-1
D: .
DNA: TGCGCCAGCAGCTTGGAGTCAGGGGATTGGGATGAGCAGTTCTTC
CDR3: CASSLESGDWDEQFF

size: once
V: TRBV18
J: TRBJ2-5
D: .
DNA: TGTGCCAGCTCACCGGGGTGGGACGGGACCCAGTACTTC
CDR3: CASSPGWDGTQYF

size: .
V: TRBV5-1
J: TRBJ2-2
D: TRBD2
DNA: TGCGCCAGCAGCTTGGTAGCGGGAGGAGCGGACACCGGGGAGCTGTTTTTT
CDR3: CASSLVAGGADTGELFF

size: .
V: TRBV6-6
J: TRBJ2-1
D: TRBD2
DNA: TGTGCCAGCAGTCAGGGGAGCGGGAGAGGTGACAATGAGCAGTTCTTC
CDR3: CASSQGSGRGDNEQFF

size: .
V: TRBV30
J: TRBJ1-1
D: .
DNA: TGTGCCTGGAGAGGGGCCGGGCTGAACACTGAAGCTTTCTTT
CDR3: CAWRGAGLNTEAFF

size: .
V: TRBV14
J: TRBJ1-6
D: .
DNA: TGTGCCAGCAGCCAAAGGGGGAACAGCCGACCCTTTAATTCACCCCTCCACTTT
CDR3: CASSQRGNSRPFNSPLHF

size: .
V: TRBV7-2
J: TRBJ2-6
D: .
DNA: TGTGCCGGCAGGGTATCCGGGGCCAACGTCCTGACTTTC
CDR3: CAGRVSGANVLTF

size: .
V: TRBV28
J: TRBJ1-2
D: .
DNA: TGTGCCAGCAGTAACGAATATGGCTACACCTTC
CDR3: CASSNEYGYTF